The clone carrying this T cell receptor (beta chain) was seen just once. Trimming took 6 bases from V and 6 from J; bases not matched to a gene: 9. Germline V gene sequence: CDR1 MNHEY, CDR2 SVGAGI. The CDR3 is made up of 14 amino acids. This sample was taken from a study of OX40 agonist ivuxolimab in advanced cancers. Only in-frame clones appear in the TCRdb table, and some are missing; sequencing was by immunoSEQ multiplex PCR. The sample yields 70,000 or so clones, about 80% seen once. Exclusion applied to patients with autoimmune disease history or systemic immunosuppression. The TCR was taken from an adult with an advanced solid tumor such as melanoma, head and neck, liver or kidney cancer. The chain recombines TRBV6-5 with TRBJ2-3; 7 nucleotides line up with TRBD2. The sample consisted of CD4+ or CD8+ T cells sorted from blood, taken in a trial of the OX40 agonist ivuxolimab. DNA of the CDR3: TGTGCCAGCAGACGGGGGGTAGCAGGGGATACGCAGTATTTT. It translates to CASRRGVAGDTQYF.